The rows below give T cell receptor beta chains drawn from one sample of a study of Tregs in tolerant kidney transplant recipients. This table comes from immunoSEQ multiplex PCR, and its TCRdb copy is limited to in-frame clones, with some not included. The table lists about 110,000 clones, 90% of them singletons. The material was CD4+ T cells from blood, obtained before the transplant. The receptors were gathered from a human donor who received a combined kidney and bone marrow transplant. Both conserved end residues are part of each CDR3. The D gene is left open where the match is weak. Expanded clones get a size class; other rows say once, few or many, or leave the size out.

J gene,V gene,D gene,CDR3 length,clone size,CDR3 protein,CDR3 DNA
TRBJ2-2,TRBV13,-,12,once,CASSLAPGLLFF,TGTGCCAGCAGCTTGGCCCCGGGTCTGCTGTTTTTT
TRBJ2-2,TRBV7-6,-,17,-,CASSVPQDSWNTGELFF,TGTGCCAGCAGCGTACCTCAGGATAGTTGGAACACCGGGGAGCTGTTTTTT
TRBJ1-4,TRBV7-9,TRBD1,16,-,CASSPNTGGASEKLFF,TGTGCCAGCAGCCCCAATACAGGGGGCGCTTCCGAAAAACTGTTTTTT
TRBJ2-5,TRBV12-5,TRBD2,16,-,CASGSRLAGGRETQYF,TGTGCTAGTGGTTCCCGACTAGCGGGGGGGCGAGAGACCCAGTACTTC
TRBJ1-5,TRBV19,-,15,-,CASIGGRGSNQPQHF,TGTGCCAGTATCGGGGGGCGCGGGAGCAATCAGCCCCAGCATTTT
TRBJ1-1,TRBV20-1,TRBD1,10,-,CSAGQVQAFF,TGCAGTGCTGGACAGGTCCAAGCTTTCTTT
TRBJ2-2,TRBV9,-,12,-,CASCPSTGELFF,TGTGCCAGTTGCCCTAGCACCGGGGAGCTGTTTTTT
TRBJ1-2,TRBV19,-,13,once,CASRLTESYGYTF,TGTGCCAGTAGATTGACAGAGTCCTATGGCTACACCTTC
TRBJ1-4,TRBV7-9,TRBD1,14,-,CASSLVRQGEKLFF,TGTGCCAGCAGCTTAGTCAGACAGGGAGAAAAACTGTTTTTT
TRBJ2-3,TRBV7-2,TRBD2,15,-,CASSLAGGRADTQYF,TGTGCCAGCAGCTTAGCGGGGGGGAGGGCAGATACGCAGTATTTT
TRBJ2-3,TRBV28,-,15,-,CASSSQGLRTDTQYF,TGTGCCAGCAGTTCCCAGGGGTTGAGGACAGATACGCAGTATTTT
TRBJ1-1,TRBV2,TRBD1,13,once,CASSRGRGAEAFF,TGTGCCAGCAGTAGGGGGCGAGGCGCTGAAGCTTTCTTT
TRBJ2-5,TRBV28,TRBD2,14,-,CASSFGGGQETQYF,TGTGCCAGCAGTTTTGGGGGAGGGCAAGAGACCCAGTACTTC
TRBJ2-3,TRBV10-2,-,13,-,CASSVSLVDTQYF,TGCGCCAGCAGTGTCTCCCTAGTAGATACGCAGTATTTT
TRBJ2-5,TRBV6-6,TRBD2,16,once,CASTRPTSGKQETQYF,TGTGCCAGCACCCGACCGACTAGCGGGAAACAAGAGACCCAGTACTTC
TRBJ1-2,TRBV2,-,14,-,CASSDDRGREGYTF,TGTGCCAGCAGCGACGACAGAGGCCGAGAGGGCTACACCTTC
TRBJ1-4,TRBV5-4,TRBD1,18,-,CASSLWRDRGSTNEKLFF,TGTGCCAGCAGCTTATGGAGGGACAGGGGGTCGACTAATGAAAAACTGTTTTTT
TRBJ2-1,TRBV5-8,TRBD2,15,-,CASRPLAGGYNEQFF,TGTGCCAGCAGGCCTCTGGCGGGGGGTTACAATGAGCAGTTCTTC
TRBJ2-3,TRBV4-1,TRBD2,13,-,CASRRGGLDTQYF,TGCGCCAGCCGGCGCGGGGGACTAGATACGCAGTATTTT
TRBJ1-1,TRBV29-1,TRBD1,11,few,CSVPGQGKAFF,TGCAGCGTACCGGGACAGGGTAAAGCTTTCTTT
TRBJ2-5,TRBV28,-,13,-,CASSLSREETQYF,TGTGCCAGCAGTTTAAGCCGTGAAGAGACCCAGTACTTC
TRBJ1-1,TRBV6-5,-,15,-,CASSSRGGTNTEAFF,TGTGCCAGCAGTTCCAGAGGAGGGACGAACACTGAAGCTTTCTTT